This TCR beta chain was retrieved from a study of control samples from healthy donors and cancer patients. Sequencing was performed with immunoSEQ multiplex PCR; in TCRdb, only in-frame clones are kept and a portion is missing. The sample records roughly 38,000 clones, around four fifths being singletons. This CDR3 has 15 amino acids. Trimming removed 4 bases from V and 4 bases from J; junction bases left unmatched: 9. Germline CDR1 SGHDT, CDR2 YYEEEE. The clonotype comes from a man aged 55 to 70 in good health. The material sequenced was blood. The J gene is TRBJ2-7, the V gene TRBV5-6, with 9 bases identical to TRBD1. The CDR3 is CASSAGTGGVYEQYF. The CDR3 coding sequence is TGTGCCAGCAGCGCCGGAACAGGGGGCGTATACGAGCAGTACTTC.